A single sample is the source of the 31 T cell receptor beta chains below, sequenced in a study of blood T cell repertoires in COVID-19. TCRdb keeps only in-frame clones here, not all; method: immunoSEQ multiplex PCR. The sample contains 120,000 to 150,000 clones, roughly 81% of which appear only once. Sequencing was done on a sample of peripheral blood. The receptor set was obtained from a human donor with acute or convalescent COVID-19. The donor label of this sample is uncertain.

A note on this clone: The same CDR3 is also encoded by other DNA sequences in this sample. The chain employs TRBV10-2 and TRBJ2-3, with TRBD2 as a possible D gene (5 bases). CDR1 and CDR2 from the germline V gene are WSHSY and SAAADI. The CDR3 has 14 amino acids. Trimming pared 2 bases from V and 2 bases from J, leaving 8 bases between. The DNA of the CDR3 is TGCGCCAGCAGTGAGGGAGGCTCCACAGATACGCAGTATTTT. Translating it yields CASSEGGSTDTQYF.

V usage is TRBV28 and J usage is TRBJ1-1; perhaps TRBD1 as D (6 bases). The CDR3 totals 16 residues. Germline V gives CDR1 MDHEN, CDR2 SYDVKM. V was clipped by 9 bases and J by 0 bases, with 20 bases between them. CDR3 amino acids: CASVDGTPIVNTEAFF. The CDR3, as DNA: TGTGCCAGTGTAGACGGGACACCGATAGTGAACACTGAAGCTTTCTTT.

This clone appeared a single time. The gene calls are TRBV30 and TRBJ2-1; D remains unclear. The V gene's germline CDR1 is GTSNPN and CDR2 SVGIG (reference sequence). V dropped 5 bases and J dropped 4 bases, with 12 bases sitting between them. The CDR3 has 13 residues. The CDR3 reads CAWDLGPYNEQFF. For the CDR3, the DNA is TGTGCCTGGGACCTCGGTCCTTACAATGAGCAGTTCTTC. Supplemented by reference TRBV30 and TRBJ2-1, the full variable domain reads SQTIHQWPATLVQPVGSPLSLECTVEGTSNPNLYWYRQAAGRGLQLLFYSVGIGQISSEVPQNLSASRPQDRQFILSSKKLLLSDSGFYLCAWDLGPYNEQFFGPGTRLTVL.

V and J are TRBV9 and TRBJ1-2, with D perhaps TRBD1 (6 bases). Germline loops: CDR1 SGDLS, CDR2 YYNGEE. The V gene lost 0 bases and the J gene lost 2 bases, with 11 bases spanning the gap. The length of the CDR3 is 15 residues. The CDR3 coding sequence is TGTGCCAGCAGCGTAGTAGGGACACTAAACTATGGCTACACCTTC. It codes for CASSVVGTLNYGYTF.

The rearrangement uses TRBV19 and TRBJ2-2; perhaps TRBD1 as D (5 bases). The ends were cut back, 1 base at V and 0 bases at J, with 9 bases in the middle. The germline V gene has CDR1 LNHDA and CDR2 SQIVND (reference sequence). CDR3 length: 16 amino acids. Written as DNA, the CDR3 is TGTGCCAGTAGTATAGGTGGCAGGGCGAACACCGGGGAGCTGTTTTTT. Translating it yields CASSIGGRANTGELFF.

The V call is TRBV19, the J call TRBJ1-5; maybe TRBD1 (5 bases). Germline lookup yields CDR1 LNHDA and CDR2 SQIVND (reference sequence). The CDR3 length is 16 residues. V was shortened by 5 bases and J by 0 bases, with 14 bases between the two germline ends. CDR3 DNA: TGTGCCAGTAGTCCGGCGGGACGGATTAGCAATCAGCCCCAGCATTTT. Its protein product is CASSPAGRISNQPQHF.

The chain is built from TRBV6-5 and TRBJ2-5; 8 nucleotides line up with TRBD1. With V trimmed by 6 bases and J by 2 bases, 5 bases remained unmatched. The germline V gene has CDR1 MNHEY and CDR2 SVGAGI. The CDR3 contains 14 residues. The CDR3 spells CASRRQGTQETQYF. The CDR3 DNA sequence: TGTGCCAGCAGGAGACAGGGGACTCAAGAGACCCAGTACTTC.

This chain joins TRBV24-1 and TRBJ2-1; D is possibly TRBD1 (6 bases). Germline assignment: CDR1 KGHDR and CDR2 SFDVKD. V was cut by 5 bases and J by 4 bases, with 11 bases left in between. The CDR3 has 14 amino acids. The CDR3 coding sequence is TGTGCCACCAGTGTTCCAGGGGCGTACAATGAGCAGTTCTTC. This codes for CATSVPGAYNEQFF.

This clone was detected once. The chain employs TRBV27 and TRBJ2-1, with D uncertain. Germline CDR1 reads MNHEY; CDR2 reads SMNVEV (reference sequence). Trimming took off 4 bases at V and 4 bases at J, with 14 bases between the two ends. This CDR3 contains 15 residues. DNA for the CDR3: TGTGCCAGCAGTTCCCTCCAACTACCGTACAATGAGCAGTTCTTC. Amino acids: CASSSLQLPYNEQFF.

V gene TRBV2 combines with J gene TRBJ1-5; 7 bases are a match to TRBD1. V was clipped by 6 bases and J by 4 bases; unmatched bases: 6. The germline V gene has CDR1 SNHLY and CDR2 FYNNEI. The CDR3 has 14 residues. CDR3 DNA sequence: TGTGCCAGCAGGGGGGACAGCATAAATCAGCCCCAGCATTTT. Its translation is CASRGDSINQPQHF.

This sequence joins TRBV30 and TRBJ2-7; TRBD1 aligns across 7 bases. Unmatched junction bases numbered 6, after V lost 4 bases and J lost 6 bases. The CDR3 length is 12 residues. Germline-derived CDR1 and CDR2 are GTSNPN and SVGIG (reference sequence). CDR3 protein: CAWNYRGIEQYF. DNA for the CDR3: TGTGCCTGGAACTACAGGGGAATCGAGCAGTACTTC.

The gene calls are TRBV2 and TRBJ1-4; the D is unclear. The CDR3 spans 15 residues. Between the trimmed V and J ends, which lost 5 bases and 4 bases, there was a span of 14 bases. Looked up from germline, CDR1 is SNHLY and CDR2 is FYNNEI. CDR3 region: CASSSTFHSNEKLFF. CDR3 in DNA: TGTGCCAGCAGTAGTACGTTCCACAGTAATGAAAAACTGTTTTTT.

V and J are TRBV4-1 and TRBJ2-1; no clear D gene. CDR1 and CDR2 (germline): MGHRA, YSYEKL. V lost 4 bases and J 0 bases, leaving 16 bases between the germline ends. The CDR3 is 17 residues long. In DNA form, the CDR3 reads TGCGCCAGCAGCCCCCCAACCGTGGAGCCCTCCTACAATGAGCAGTTCTTC. This gives the protein CASSPPTVEPSYNEQFF.

The chain is built from TRBV30 and TRBJ1-2; tentatively, D is TRBD1 (6 bases). This CDR3 is built from 14 residues. Trimming stripped 6 bases from V and 0 bases from J, with 14 bases between. Germline loops: CDR1 GTSNPN, CDR2 SVGIG (reference sequence). CDR3 amino acids: CACFIEGANYGYTF. The CDR3 DNA reads as TGTGCCTGTTTCATTGAGGGGGCTAACTATGGCTACACCTTC.

V is TRBV6-5 and J is TRBJ1-2; D is unresolved. Trimming pared 7 bases from V and 7 bases from J, leaving 13 bases between. This CDR3 is built from 12 residues. The V gene's germline CDR1 is MNHEY and CDR2 SVGAGI. CDR3 coding DNA: TGTGCCAGCACCCCAGTTCTAGCTGGCTACACCTTC. This codes for CASTPVLAGYTF.

The chain uses TRBV30 and TRBJ2-5; tentatively, D is TRBD1 (5 bases). CDR1 is GTSNPN and CDR2 is SVGIG in the germline V gene (reference sequence). This CDR3 is 13 amino acids long. Trimming stripped 4 bases from V and 5 bases from J, with 14 bases between. CDR3 nucleotide sequence: TGTGCCTGGAATCAGGGAAAGAAGGAGACCCAGTACTTC. Amino acid sequence: CAWNQGKKETQYF.

This chain joins TRBV2 and TRBJ1-5; D possibly corresponds to TRBD1 (5 bases). The CDR3 extends over 17 amino acids. CDR1 is SNHLY, CDR2 FYNNEI, per germline. Trimming left V 2 bases short and J 1 base short, with 15 bases between. In DNA, the CDR3 is TGTGCCAGCAGTGAATCGCAGGGAGGATACAGCAATCAGCCCCAGCATTTT. It yields the protein CASSESQGGYSNQPQHF.

This chain joins TRBV9 and TRBJ2-2; 7 positions match TRBD2. V trimming: 2 bases; J trimming: 6 bases; junction bases outside the gene matches: 7. The CDR3 is 15 amino acids. CDR1 and CDR2 (germline): SGDLS, YYNGEE. This CDR3 reads CASSVGSSGPGELFF. CDR3 coding DNA: TGTGCCAGCAGCGTCGGGTCTAGCGGTCCCGGGGAGCTGTTTTTT.

This chain uses TRBV19 with TRBJ2-1; D is unclear. Germline V CDR1 and CDR2: LNHDA, SQIVND (reference sequence). This CDR3 has 13 amino acids. With 8 bases removed from V and 2 bases from J, the gap between germline ends came to 10 bases. The CDR3 region is CASVSFTYNEQFF. CDR3 nucleotides: TGTGCCAGTGTGAGCTTTACCTACAATGAGCAGTTCTTC.

Only one count was recorded for this clone. The chain links TRBV4-1 to TRBJ2-7; TRBD2 might be the D (5 bases). There are 17 residues in the CDR3. Germline V gene sequence: CDR1 MGHRA, CDR2 YSYEKL. V was clipped by 0 bases and J by 0 bases, with 15 bases between them. The CDR3, as DNA: TGCGCCAGCAGCCAAGATGAGGGCGTTACCCCCTCCTACGAGCAGTACTTC. Protein: CASSQDEGVTPSYEQYF.

The chain joins TRBV5-6 to TRBJ2-7; 12 bases are shared with TRBD1. The germline gives CDR1 SGHDT, CDR2 YYEEEE. The CDR3 has 15 amino acids. The CDR3: CASSTPGQGAFWSHV. The CDR3 nucleotides are TGTGCCAGCAGCACACCGGGACAGGGGGCGTTTTGGTCACACGTC.

The J gene is TRBJ1-6, the V gene TRBV27; D unclear. With 0 bases removed from V and 4 bases from J, the gap between germline ends came to 10 bases. Germline loops: CDR1 MNHEY, CDR2 SMNVEV (reference sequence). CDR3 length: 16 amino acids. DNA for the CDR3: TGTGCCAGCAGTTTATCGAACGGGAATTATAATTCACCCCTCCACTTT. It translates to CASSLSNGNYNSPLHF.

The genes are TRBV12-5 and TRBJ2-1, with D perhaps TRBD2 (6 bases). The germline V gene has CDR1 LGHNT and CDR2 FRNRAP. Trimming cost V 7 bases and J 0 bases, with 16 bases left between them. The length of the CDR3 is 16 residues. The CDR3 spells CASAGTRMSSYNEQFF. The CDR3 nucleotides are TGTGCTAGTGCCGGGACTCGAATGAGCTCCTACAATGAGCAGTTCTTC. Together with reference TRBV12-5 and TRBJ2-1, the CDR3 gives the full variable domain: DARVTQTPRHKVTEMGQEVTMRCQPILGHNTVFWYRQTMMQGLELLAYFRNRAPLDDSGMPKDRFSAEMPDATLATLKIQPSEPRDSAVYFCASAGTRMSSYNEQFFGPGTRLTVL.

This clone is a singleton in its sample. The chain joins TRBV7-2 to TRBJ2-7; 14 bases agree with TRBD2. The trim removed 5 bases at V and 0 bases at J, leaving 6 bases unmatched. The germline V gene has CDR1 SGHTA and CDR2 FQGNSA. The CDR3 is 17 residues long. CDR3 sequence: CASSPGLAGAYSYEQYF. The CDR3 DNA follows: TGTGCCAGCAGCCCGGGACTAGCGGGGGCTTACTCCTACGAGCAGTACTTC.

This chain joins TRBV6-5 and TRBJ1-6; D possibly corresponds to TRBD1 (6 bases). Trimming took off 7 bases at V and 7 bases at J, with 14 bases between the two ends. The CDR3 contains 14 residues. The germline CDR1 and CDR2 sequences are MNHEY and SVGAGI. The CDR3 here is CASNNRAGNSPLHF. CDR3 nucleotides: TGTGCCAGCAATAACAGGGCTGGGAATTCACCCCTCCACTTT.

The chain combines TRBV9 with TRBJ1-6; TRBD1 is a possible D gene (5 bases). Germline V gene sequence: CDR1 SGDLS, CDR2 YYNGEE. CDR3 length: 15 amino acids. The germline V and J ends were trimmed by 0 bases and 7 bases, with 11 bases remaining between them. The CDR3 loop is CASSVDSGINSPLHF. In DNA form, the CDR3 reads TGTGCCAGCAGCGTAGATTCAGGGATCAATTCACCCCTCCACTTT. The full variable domain, rest sourced from reference TRBV9 and TRBJ1-6, is DSGVTQTPKHLITATGQRVTLRCSPRSGDLSVYWYQQSLDQGLQFLIQYYNGEERAKGNILERFSAQQFPDLHSELNLSSLELGDSALYFCASSVDSGINSPLHFGNGTRLTVT.

This sequence joins TRBV29-1 and TRBJ1-2; the D is unclear. Trimming pared 5 bases from V and 5 bases from J, leaving 12 bases between. This CDR3 comprises 12 residues. Per germline, CDR1 SQVTM and CDR2 ANQGSEA. CDR3 amino acids: CSVSIGVYGYTF. Here the CDR3 DNA reads TGCAGCGTTTCCATCGGGGTTTATGGCTACACCTTC.

The chain links TRBV6-2 or TRBV6-3 to TRBJ1-1, with D possibly being TRBD1 (6 bases). The length of the CDR3 is 16 residues. The germline V and J ends were trimmed by 2 bases and 6 bases, with 19 bases remaining between them. Per the germline V gene, CDR1 is MNHEY and CDR2 is SVGEGT. In DNA, the CDR3 is TGTGCCAGCAGTTACCCTTTAGGGGGAAATTTGGCTGAAGCTTTCTTT. Translating gives CASSYPLGGNLAEAFF.

In its sample, this clone was seen once. The CDR3 DNA follows: TGTGCCAGCAAGGAGGGCAATGAGCAGTTCTTC. Translating it yields CASKEGNEQFF. The chain employs TRBV2 and TRBJ2-1; D is perhaps TRBD2 (6 bases). Germline CDR1 is SNHLY and CDR2 is FYNNEI. The length of the CDR3 is 11 residues. V was trimmed by 7 bases and J by 6 bases, leaving 7 bases between them.

This clone was observed a single time. The chain uses TRBV11-3 and TRBJ1-4, with 8 bases fitting TRBD1. The germline V gene has CDR1 SGHNT and CDR2 YENEEA. The V gene end was trimmed by 5 bases and the J gene end by 8 bases; junction bases not matched to a gene: 7. The CDR3 is 14 residues long. The CDR3 loop is CASSQDREREKLFF. The CDR3 DNA is TGTGCCAGCAGCCAGGACAGGGAGAGGGAAAAACTGTTTTTT.

The chain joins TRBV5-1 to TRBJ2-5, with TRBD2 identical over 8 bases. This CDR3 comprises 14 residues. From germline, CDR1 is SGHRS and CDR2 YFSETQ. The V segment lost 0 bases and the J segment 9 bases; nucleotides outside the gene matches: 7. The CDR3 sequence: CASSLAASGPSQYF. CDR3 coding DNA: TGCGCCAGCAGCTTGGCGGCTAGCGGGCCTTCCCAGTACTTC.